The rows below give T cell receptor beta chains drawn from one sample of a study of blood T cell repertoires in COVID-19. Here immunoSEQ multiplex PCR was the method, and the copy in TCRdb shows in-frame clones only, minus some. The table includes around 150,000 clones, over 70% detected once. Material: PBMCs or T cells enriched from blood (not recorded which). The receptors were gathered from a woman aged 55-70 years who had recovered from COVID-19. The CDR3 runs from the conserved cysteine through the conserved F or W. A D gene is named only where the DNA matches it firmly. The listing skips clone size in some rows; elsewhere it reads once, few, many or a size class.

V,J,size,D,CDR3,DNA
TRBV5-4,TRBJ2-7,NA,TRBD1,CASSLRDRDNEQYF,TGTGCCAGCAGCCTCCGGGACAGGGACAACGAGCAGTACTTC
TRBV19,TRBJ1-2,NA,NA,CASRAVGQSEKGGYTF,TGTGCCAGTAGGGCCGTTGGACAGTCTGAAAAAGGGGGCTACACCTTC
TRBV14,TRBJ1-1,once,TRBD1,CASSQVGTALGAFF,TGTGCCAGCAGCCAAGTGGGGACAGCGCTTGGAGCTTTCTTT
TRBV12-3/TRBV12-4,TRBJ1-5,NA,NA,CASRPQGNQPQHF,TGTGCCAGCAGGCCCCAGGGCAATCAGCCCCAGCATTTT
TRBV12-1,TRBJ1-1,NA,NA,CASSFGGTGNTEAFF,TGTGCCAGCAGCTTTGGTGGGACAGGGAACACTGAAGCTTTCTTT
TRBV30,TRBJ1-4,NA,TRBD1,CAWRGQGGNEKLFF,TGTGCCTGGAGGGGTCAGGGGGGTAATGAAAAACTGTTTTTT
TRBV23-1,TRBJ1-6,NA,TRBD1,CASSQSGQIYNSPLHF,TGCGCCAGCAGTCAATCGGGACAGATCTATAATTCACCCCTCCACTTT
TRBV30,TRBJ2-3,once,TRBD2,CAWSLPGLALSTDTQYF,TGTGCCTGGAGTTTACCGGGACTAGCATTGAGCACAGATACGCAGTATTTT
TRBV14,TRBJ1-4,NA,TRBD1,CASSYNRGANEKLFF,TGTGCCAGCAGCTATAACAGGGGGGCTAATGAAAAACTGTTTTTT
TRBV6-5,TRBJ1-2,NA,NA,CASAVGYGYTF,TGTGCCAGCGCTGTCGGGTATGGCTACACCTTC
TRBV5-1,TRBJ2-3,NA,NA,CASSPKGGQTQYF,TGCGCCAGCAGCCCAAAGGGGGGGCAGACGCAGTATTTT
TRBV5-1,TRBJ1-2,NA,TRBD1,CASSPAGQEESYGYTF,TGCGCCAGCAGCCCTGCTGGACAGGAGGAGAGTTATGGCTACACCTTC
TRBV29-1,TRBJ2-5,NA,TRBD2,CSVEPSRRGAPETQYF,TGCAGCGTTGAGCCAAGCCGGCGGGGGGCCCCAGAGACCCAGTACTTC
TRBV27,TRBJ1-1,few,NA,CASSSRGRLAAFF,TGTGCCAGCAGTTCGCGGGGTCGGCTTGCGGCTTTCTTT
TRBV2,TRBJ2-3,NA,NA,CASTWNPTASSTDTQYF,TGTGCCAGCACTTGGAATCCGACAGCTTCTAGCACAGATACGCAGTATTTT
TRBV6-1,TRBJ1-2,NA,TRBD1,CASSEEWDSYGYTF,TGTGCCAGCAGTGAAGAGTGGGACAGCTATGGCTACACCTTC
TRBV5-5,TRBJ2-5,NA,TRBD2,CASSFLLAGAPGETQYF,TGTGCCAGCAGCTTTTTACTAGCGGGGGCGCCCGGGGAGACCCAGTACTTC
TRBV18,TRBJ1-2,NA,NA,CASSPIQSPGGYYGYTF,TGTGCCAGCTCACCGATTCAGTCCCCTGGCGGCTATTATGGCTACACCTTC
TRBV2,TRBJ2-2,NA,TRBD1,CASSELTGATGELFF,TGTGCCAGCAGTGAACTGACAGGGGCGACCGGGGAGCTGTTTTTT
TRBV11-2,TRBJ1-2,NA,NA,CASSPFSGSYGYTF,TGTGCCAGCAGCCCTTTTTCGGGAAGCTATGGCTACACCTTC
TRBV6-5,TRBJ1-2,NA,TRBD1,CASRIDRGYGYTF,TGTGCCAGCAGGATCGACAGGGGCTATGGCTACACCTTC
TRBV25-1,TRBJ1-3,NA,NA,CASSEWGGAGNTIYF,TGTGCCAGCAGTGAATGGGGAGGCGCTGGAAACACCATATATTTT
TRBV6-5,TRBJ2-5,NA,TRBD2,CASSSRGGPKTQYF,TGTGCCAGCAGTTCGCGGGGGGGCCCAAAGACCCAGTACTTC
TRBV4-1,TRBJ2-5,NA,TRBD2,CASSQVHGGGETQYF,TGCGCCAGCAGCCAAGTACACGGGGGGGGAGAGACCCAGTACTTC
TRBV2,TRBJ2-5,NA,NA,CASSESTSRETQYF,TGTGCCAGCAGTGAATCTACCTCTCGGGAGACCCAGTACTTC
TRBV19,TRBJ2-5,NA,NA,CASSIEGPETQYF,TGTGCCAGTAGTATAGAGGGCCCCGAGACCCAGTACTTC
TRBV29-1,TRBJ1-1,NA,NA,CSVEEGGRSEAFF,TGCAGCGTTGAAGAGGGAGGACGAAGTGAAGCTTTCTTT
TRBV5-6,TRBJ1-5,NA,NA,CASSSSQPQHF,TGTGCCAGCAGCTCATCCCAGCCCCAGCATTTT
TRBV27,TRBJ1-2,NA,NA,CASKSRQENIYGYTF,TGTGCCAGCAAATCTAGACAGGAGAACATATATGGCTACACCTTC